These 15 T cell receptor beta chains share one sample of origin, sequenced in a study of control samples from healthy donors and cancer patients (dated by TCRdb to 2018 to 2021). Libraries were constructed by the immunoSEQ multiplex PCR assay. TCRdb holds this immuneACCESS table with in-frame rearrangements only. Some clones are missing; in checked studies, unresolved V genes explain under half, and the rest has no known cause. In all, the sample holds under 200,000 clones, and 90% to 95% of those were seen once. The top ten hold around 1.5% of the sample. Sequencing was performed on blood. Receptors were obtained from a woman aged 25 to 39 in good health.

The sample holds one count of this clone. The chain joins TRBV5-8 to TRBJ2-7; possible D gene TRBD1, 6 bases. This CDR3 is built from 14 residues. V was clipped by 0 bases and J by 5 bases, with 12 bases between them. Per the germline V gene, CDR1 is SGHTS and CDR2 is YDEGEE. CDR3 DNA sequence: TGTGCCAGCAGCTTGGGAGGGGGTTGGGACGAGCAGTACTTC. It is translated as CASSLGGGWDEQYF.

This clone came up once. This chain connects TRBV6-5 to TRBJ1-4; 7 bases fit TRBD1. V shed 7 bases, J shed 8 bases, and the junction held 10 bases outside the gene matches. This CDR3 is built from 14 residues. Germline V CDR1 and CDR2: MNHEY, SVGAGI. The CDR3 loop is CASKGTVLGEKLFF. The CDR3 region has the DNA TGTGCCAGCAAGGGGACAGTTCTGGGGGAAAAACTGTTTTTT.

The chain combines TRBV5-1 with TRBJ1-1; tentatively, D is TRBD1 (6 bases). Germline loops: CDR1 SGHRS, CDR2 YFSETQ. There are 17 residues in the CDR3. The V gene lost 5 bases and the J gene lost 0 bases, with 20 bases spanning the gap. CDR3 amino acids: CASSSSFGQLMNTEAFF. In DNA, the CDR3 is TGCGCCAGCAGTTCCAGTTTTGGACAGCTTATGAACACTGAAGCTTTCTTT.

This clone has just one count. V and J are TRBV5-5 and TRBJ2-2; TRBD1 might be the D (6 bases). Germline CDR1 is SGHKS and CDR2 is YYEKEE (reference sequence). This CDR3 region has 15 residues. V was clipped by 4 bases and J by 4 bases, with 14 bases between them. Here the CDR3 reads CASSIPGAGTGELFF. CDR3 coding DNA: TGTGCCAGCAGCATCCCAGGGGCGGGCACCGGGGAGCTGTTTTTT.

The rearrangement joins TRBV6-5 to TRBJ1-6, with D possibly TRBD1 on 6 matching bases. Trimming took off 6 bases at V and 0 bases at J, with 9 bases between the two ends. This CDR3 has 15 amino acids. Per germline, CDR1 MNHEY and CDR2 SVGAGI. Here the CDR3 reads CASRPQGSYNSPLHF. The DNA of the CDR3 is TGTGCCAGCAGACCACAGGGCTCCTATAATTCACCCCTCCACTTT.

The gene calls are TRBV21-1 and TRBJ1-6; TRBD1, as called in the table, went unchecked against the DNA. TRBV21-1 is designated a pseudogene. This CDR3 spans 15 amino acids. The CDR3 reads CASSKGQGNNSPLHF. The CDR3 bases are TGTGCCAGCAGCAAAGGACAGGGAAATAATTCACCCCTCCACTTT.

The sample holds one count of this clone. This rearrangement joins TRBV18 to TRBJ2-1; tentatively, D is TRBD2 (6 bases). Trimming cost V 0 bases and J 2 bases, with 11 bases left between them. This CDR3 is built from 16 residues. CDR1 and CDR2 from the germline V gene are KGHSH and LQKENI. The CDR3 reads CASSPPRGNAYNEQFF. The CDR3 nucleotides are TGTGCCAGCTCACCACCTCGGGGGAATGCCTACAATGAGCAGTTCTTC.

V usage is TRBV6-6 and J usage is TRBJ1-5, with D uncertain. The CDR3 is 12 amino acids. Trimming pared 5 bases from V and 2 bases from J, leaving 4 bases between. Germline lookup yields CDR1 MNHNY and CDR2 SVGAGI (reference sequence). CDR3 in amino acids: CASSNGNQPQHF. Written as DNA, the CDR3 is TGTGCCAGCAGTAACGGCAATCAGCCCCAGCATTTT.

The table lists this clone with a count of one. This chain links TRBV4-1 with TRBJ1-4; D uncertain. The V gene's germline CDR1 is MGHRA and CDR2 YSYEKL. V was trimmed by 1 base and J by 7 bases, leaving 10 bases between them. The CDR3 spans 14 residues. CDR3 loop: CASSQVYRVEKLFF. The CDR3 DNA sequence: TGCGCCAGCAGCCAAGTTTATCGGGTTGAAAAACTGTTTTTT.

The V call is TRBV24-1, the J call TRBJ2-3; D is uncertain. This CDR3 has 13 residues. The V gene's germline CDR1 is KGHDR and CDR2 SFDVKD. V lost 4 bases, J lost 6 bases, and 10 bases lay in between. Here the CDR3 reads CATSDLLSDTQYF. Written as DNA, the CDR3 is TGTGCCACCAGTGACCTACTATCCGATACGCAGTATTTT.

This sequence joins TRBV7-8 and TRBJ2-7, with 7 bases matching TRBD1. Germline-derived CDR1 and CDR2 are SGHVS and FQNEAQ. The junction had 2 bases not matched to a gene; V was cut back by 1 base and J by 5 bases. The CDR3 is made up of 13 amino acids. The CDR3 bases are TGTGCCAGCAGCTTAGACAGGGGCCACGAGCAGTACTTC. Translating gives CASSLDRGHEQYF.

The chain recombines TRBV30 with TRBJ1-2, with TRBD1 matching over 10 bases. The CDR3 is 14 amino acids. Germline-derived CDR1 and CDR2 are GTSNPN and SVGIG (reference sequence). V lost 2 bases, J lost 7 bases, and 7 bases stayed unmatched. DNA of the CDR3: TGTGCCTGGAGTCCTCGGACAGGGGGTGGTGGCTACACCTTC. Translation: CAWSPRTGGGGYTF.

The chain uses TRBV29-1 and TRBJ1-1; 7 bases agree with TRBD1. The CDR3 runs 14 residues. Germline CDR1 reads SQVTM; CDR2 reads ANQGSEA. Trimming removed 5 bases from V and 4 bases from J; junction bases left unmatched: 10. The CDR3 sequence is CSVIRTGEATEAFF. In DNA form, the CDR3 reads TGCAGCGTTATCCGAACAGGGGAGGCCACTGAAGCTTTCTTT.

In this sample, this clone turned up once. The CDR3 coding sequence is TGTGCAAGTCGCTTAGCGGGCAAGAGGAACACTGAAGCTTTCTTT. Its protein product is CASRLAGKRNTEAFF. The chain links TRBV12-2 to TRBJ1-1; TRBD1 was called by the table and not checked on the DNA. TRBV12-2 is shown as a pseudogene. The CDR3 runs to 15 residues.

The CDR3: CASSSPGPTYEQYF. The CDR3 nucleotides read TGTGCCAGCAGCTCCCCGGGCCCAACCTACGAGCAGTACTTC. The chain couples TRBV7-7 to TRBJ2-7; D ambiguous. The CDR3 has 14 amino acids. V lost 4 bases and J lost 2, with 12 bases in between. Germline V gives CDR1 SSHAT, CDR2 FNYEAQ (reference sequence).